Listed here is a single T cell receptor beta chain. The source of the sample is a study of T cell changes during pregnancy in multiple sclerosis. This CDR3 is 14 amino acids long. Germline trimming cut 4 bases from V and 3 bases from J; bases unmatched to any gene: 3. Germline lookup yields CDR1 LNHDA and CDR2 SQIVND (reference sequence). TCRdb's copy holds only in-frame clones and misses some; the assay was immunoSEQ multiplex PCR. Of 100,000 to 140,000 clones listed, 92% are singletons. This chain uses TRBV19 with TRBJ1-2; 9 bases are shared with TRBD1. Specimen: peripheral blood, collected in the third trimester of pregnancy. This receptor was identified in a female donor in good health, enrolled as a control in a pregnancy study. CDR3 in amino acids: CASSTGQGYYGYTF. CDR3 nucleotides: TGTGCCAGTAGTACGGGACAGGGCTACTATGGCTACACCTTC. The whole variable domain, filled in from reference TRBV19 and TRBJ1-2, reads DGGITQSPKYLFRKEGQNVTLSCEQNLNHDAMYWYRQDPGQGLRLIYYSQIVNDFQKGDIAEGYSVSREKKESFPLTVTSAQKNPTAFYLCASSTGQGYYGYTFGSGTRLTVV.